One sample yielded the 30 T cell receptor beta chains listed below, sequenced in a study of T cells in Graves' hyperthyroidism and ophthalmopathy. The TCR beta CDR3 regions underwent amplification using RNA transcripts as the source. The HTBI primer set was used in a first-round RT-PCR of the TCR CDR3. A single record per CDR3 protein comes from TCRdb applying MiXCR to the multiplex PCR reads. Among 350,000 or so distinct CDR3 sequences listed, approximately 18% were seen once. Material for sequencing was blood. These receptors came from a woman aged 25 to 39 with Graves' hyperthyroidism that later progressed to Graves' ophthalmopathy.

This clonotype has ten or more counts. The rearrangement links TRBV5-5 to TRBJ1-5; D not resolved. CDR3 length: 15 amino acids. V lost 4 bases and J lost 2, with 13 bases in between. Germline-derived CDR1 and CDR2 are SGHKS and YYEKEE (reference sequence). This CDR3 reads CASSRSALGNQPQHF. The CDR3 coding sequence is TGTGCCAGCAGCCGCTCGGCTTTAGGCAATCAGCCCCAGCATTTT.

This clonotype has at least ten counts. The rearrangement joins TRBV20-1 to TRBJ2-5; D perhaps matches TRBD1 (6 bases). Germline V gene data show CDR1 as DFQATT and CDR2 as SNEGSKA (reference sequence). Deletions cut 6 bases from V and 2 bases from J, with 13 bases between. The CDR3 loop spans 13 amino acids. CDR3 nucleotides: TGCAGTGCCATGGACAGTCTTCAAGAGACCCAGTACTTC. This sequence encodes CSAMDSLQETQYF.

The chain has TRBV4-2 and TRBJ2-3; 16 nucleotides agree with TRBD2. The CDR3 runs to 16 residues. From germline, CDR1 is LGHNA and CDR2 YNFKEQ. The V segment lost 4 bases and the J segment 5 bases; nucleotides outside the gene matches: 3. CDR3 bases: TGTGCCAGCAGCCGGGGGACTAGCGGGAGGGAAGATACGCAGTATTTT. Its translation: CASSRGTSGREDTQYF.

V is TRBV5-1 and J is TRBJ1-6; tentative D call: TRBD1 (6 bases). V lost 5 bases and J lost 8, with 20 bases in between. The CDR3 loop spans 16 amino acids. Germline CDR1 SGHRS, CDR2 YFSETQ. DNA for the CDR3: TGCGCCAGCAGTAGACTGGGGGCTAAGTCATATTCACCCCTCCACTTT. Translation: CASSRLGAKSYSPLHF.

The chain joins TRBV28 to TRBJ2-6, with 11 nucleotides matching TRBD1. The junction had 8 bases not matched to a gene; V was cut back by 5 bases and J by 2 bases. The CDR3 loop spans 18 amino acids. CDR1 MDHEN and CDR2 SYDVKM come from the germline V gene. The CDR3 reads CASSNKDRGHPGANVLTF. CDR3 DNA: TGTGCCAGCAGTAATAAGGACAGGGGGCACCCTGGGGCCAACGTCCTGACTTTC.

This clonotype turned up a few times. The CDR3 sequence is CASSYLTSDSYEQYF. In DNA, the CDR3 is TGTGCCAGCAGTTACCTAACTAGCGACTCCTACGAGCAGTACTTC. The chain joins TRBV6-5 to TRBJ2-7; 7 bases line up with TRBD2. CDR3 size: 15 residues. V shed 2 bases, J shed 0 bases, and the junction held 4 bases outside the gene matches. The germline V gene encodes CDR1 MNHEY and CDR2 SVGAGI.

As regards this clonotype: This may stem from a read error, because a much larger clone lies one nucleotide away. The V gene is TRBV30, the J gene TRBJ1-1; no clear D gene. Germline values: CDR1 GTSNPN, CDR2 SVGIG (reference sequence). The CDR3 extends over 12 amino acids. V was shortened by 7 bases and J by 4 bases, with 13 bases between the two germline ends. CDR3 coding DNA: TGTGCCTCGCACCTCCCCGGCACTGAAGCTTTCTTT. Protein sequence: CASHLPGTEAFF.

This clonotype was recorded many times. The chain carries TRBV7-9 and TRBJ2-5, with D unresolved. The V end lost 4 bases, the J end lost 3 bases, and 3 bases lay between the germline ends. The germline CDR1 and CDR2 sequences are SEHNR and FQNEAQ (reference sequence). This CDR3 has 11 residues. The CDR3 DNA reads TGTGCCAGCAGCTATAAAGAGACCCAGTACTTC. It codes for CASSYKETQYF.

This clonotype was recorded only once. A read error may account for a junction end that differs from germline. This chain uses TRBV5-1 with TRBJ2-7, with D uncertain. CDR3 length: 13 amino acids. Germline V CDR1 and CDR2: SGHRS, YFSETQ. CDR3 protein: CTSSLEAPHEQYF. The CDR3, as DNA: TGCACCAGCAGCTTAGAAGCGCCCCACGAGCAGTACTTC.

This clonotype was seen at least ten times. The CDR3 nucleotides are TGTGCCAGCAGCAAGTGGACAGGCGTTGAGCAGTTCTTC. This translates into CASSKWTGVEQFF. V gene TRBV7-2 combines with J gene TRBJ2-1; 7 bases are shared with TRBD1. The CDR3 spans 13 residues. V dropped 5 bases and J dropped 9; count of bases not matched to a gene: 7. Germline V gene sequence: CDR1 SGHTA, CDR2 FQGNSA.

The CDR3 DNA follows: TGTGCCACCAGCATCCACAGGGGCGAGCAGTACTTC. It yields the protein CATSIHRGEQYF. The rearrangement joins TRBV15 to TRBJ2-7, with TRBD1 matching 7 bases. CDR3 length: 12 residues. The J segment lost 6 bases and the V segment lost 4 bases, leaving 3 bases of the junction unmatched. Germline CDR1 and CDR2: LNHNV and YYDKDF (reference sequence).

The sample holds a few counts of this clonotype. The chain couples TRBV12-3 or TRBV12-4 to TRBJ2-1; D is possibly TRBD2 (6 bases). The CDR3 has 15 amino acids. V gave up 4 bases and J gave up 5 bases, with 15 bases separating them. CDR3 loop: CASSSVGTPHNEQFF. For the CDR3, the DNA is TGTGCCAGCAGTTCCGTCGGGACTCCCCACAATGAGCAGTTCTTC.

This clonotype came up many times. J is TRBJ1-1 and V is TRBV5-1, with 7 nucleotides matching TRBD1. CDR3 size: 15 residues. CDR1 and CDR2 from the germline V gene are SGHRS and YFSETQ. The junction had 7 bases not matched to a gene; V was cut back by 3 bases and J by 2 bases. CDR3 loop: CASSSSQGTNTEAFF. CDR3 DNA: TGCGCCAGCAGCTCGTCACAGGGGACCAACACTGAAGCTTTCTTT.

This sequence joins TRBV6-1 and TRBJ1-2; 8 bases match TRBD1. This CDR3 is built from 13 residues. The germline V gene has CDR1 MNHNS and CDR2 SASEGT. V shed 6 bases, J shed 4 bases, and the junction held 4 bases outside the gene matches. The CDR3 loop reads CASSKTGGYGYTF. CDR3 bases: TGTGCCAGCAGCAAAACAGGGGGCTATGGCTACACCTTC.

This clonotype has just a few counts. The chain employs TRBV15 and TRBJ1-1; tentatively, D is TRBD1 (6 bases). The V gene's germline CDR1 is LNHNV and CDR2 YYDKDF (reference sequence). The CDR3 sequence is 11 residues long. V lost 7 bases and J lost 3, with 6 bases in between. Here the CDR3 reads CATTGDTEAFF. In DNA form, the CDR3 reads TGTGCCACCACAGGGGACACTGAAGCTTTCTTT.

This clonotype occurred once. A much larger clone sits a single nucleotide away, making a read error possible. J is TRBJ2-3 and V is TRBV6-1, with D uncertain. The germline gives CDR1 MNHNS, CDR2 SASEGT. The CDR3 contains 13 residues. The CDR3, as DNA: TGTGTCAGCAGCCCGAGGAGCGCAGATACGCAGTATTTT. It encodes CVSSPRSADTQYF.

This clonotype was seen at least ten times. The V and J genes are TRBV15 and TRBJ2-7; unclear D gene. There are 16 residues in the CDR3. Germline CDR1 reads LNHNV; CDR2 reads YYDKDF (reference sequence). V gave up 0 bases and J gave up 6 bases, with 18 bases separating them. CDR3 coding DNA: TGTGCCACCAGCAGAGATGATGAAGGGTCTTGGGGCGAGCAGTACTTC. This codes for CATSRDDEGSWGEQYF.

The chain employs TRBV12-5 and TRBJ2-1; weak D call: TRBD1 (6 bases). The CDR3 length is 17 residues. V shed 8 bases and J shed 0 bases, with 20 bases lying between them. Germline assignment: CDR1 LGHNT and CDR2 FRNRAP. The CDR3 DNA is TGTGCTAGTAGTGGGACGGACAGATTGAGCTCCTACAATGAGCAGTTCTTC. Translation gives CASSGTDRLSSYNEQFF.

This clonotype was observed a handful of times. The V and J genes are TRBV5-1 and TRBJ2-5; 7 nucleotides match TRBD2. This CDR3 contains 15 residues. V was pared by 0 bases and J by 2 bases, with 4 bases of the junction left unmatched. Germline V lookup: CDR1 SGHRS, CDR2 YFSETQ. In nucleotides, the CDR3 is TGCGCCAGCAGCTTGGGGTTGGGGGGGCAAGAGACCCAGTACTTC. This encodes CASSLGLGGQETQYF.

There are many counts of this clonotype. The chain employs TRBV9 and TRBJ2-5; the D gene is possibly TRBD1 (5 bases). The CDR3 runs 14 residues. Looked up from germline, CDR1 is SGDLS and CDR2 is YYNGEE. V was pared by 2 bases and J by 3 bases, with 11 bases between. CDR3 coding DNA: TGTGCCAGCAGCGTGGACGGACAAGAAGAGACCCAGTACTTC. Its translation: CASSVDGQEETQYF.

The sample holds many counts of this clonotype. The J gene is TRBJ2-3, the V gene TRBV2, with 9 bases fitting TRBD1. Germline lookup yields CDR1 SNHLY and CDR2 FYNNEI. Trimming removed 5 bases from V and 5 bases from J; junction bases left unmatched: 5. The CDR3 has 14 amino acids. The CDR3 region has the DNA TGTGCCAGCAGTTCCGGGACAGGGAGAGATACGCAGTATTTT. Its protein product is CASSSGTGRDTQYF.

The chain links TRBV6-1 to TRBJ2-5, with D unclear. Germline V CDR1 and CDR2: MNHNS, SASEGT. The CDR3 totals 10 residues. Trimming left V 8 bases short and J 5 bases short, with 6 bases between. CDR3 in DNA: TGTGCCAGCCATGGTGAGACCCAGTACTTC. It encodes CASHGETQYF.

Worth noting for this clonotype: With a much larger clone just one base away, this may be a read error. The chain links TRBV19 to TRBJ2-1, with unresolved D. Trimming cost V 5 bases and J 3 bases, with 20 bases left between them. CDR1 LNHDA and CDR2 SQIVND come from the germline V gene (reference sequence). The CDR3 is 17 amino acids. For the CDR3, the DNA is TGTGCCAGTAGTCCGATCCCCCAGGTATCAAACTACAATGAGCAGTTCTTC. Residues: CASSPIPQVSNYNEQFF.

V is TRBV12-3 or TRBV12-4 and J is TRBJ2-1; 10 nucleotides agree with TRBD2. The CDR3 has 17 amino acids. V shed 4 bases, J shed 5 bases, and the junction held 11 bases outside the gene matches. DNA of the CDR3: TGTGCCAGCAGTTACTACCCGATCAGCGGGAGGGACAATGAGCAGTTCTTC. This encodes CASSYYPISGRDNEQFF.

This clonotype was seen many times. This chain joins TRBV29-1 and TRBJ2-5; TRBD1 is a possible D gene (6 bases). This CDR3 region has 15 residues. Looked up from germline, CDR1 is SQVTM and CDR2 is ANQGSEA. The V and J ends lost 5 bases and 7 bases respectively, with 23 bases between them. The CDR3 here is CSVSPTGDMTGTQYF. The CDR3 nucleotides read TGCAGCGTTTCTCCGACAGGCGATATGACAGGGACCCAGTACTTC.

The gene calls are TRBV12-3 or TRBV12-4 and TRBJ2-2; D perhaps matches TRBD1 (6 bases). CDR3 length: 17 residues. The V end was cut by 4 bases, the J end by 6 bases, with 21 bases between. The DNA of the CDR3 is TGTGCCAGCAGTTACCGACAGGAGGCCCAAGTGGCCGGGGAGCTGTTTTTT. Encoded protein: CASSYRQEAQVAGELFF.

This clonotype was counted at least ten times. V usage is TRBV19 and J usage is TRBJ1-2, with 7 nucleotides matching TRBD1. Germline CDR1 is LNHDA and CDR2 is SQIVND (reference sequence). This CDR3 region has 16 residues. The ends lost 3 bases at V and 3 bases at J; junction bases unmatched: 10. The CDR3 region is CASSMADREKDYGYTF. As DNA, the CDR3 is TGTGCCAGTAGTATGGCTGACAGGGAAAAAGACTATGGCTACACCTTC.

Note on this clonotype: Germline and junction disagree at one end, which may indicate a read error. This rearrangement joins TRBV9 to TRBJ2-2; TRBD2 agrees at 9 bases. CDR1 and CDR2 from the germline V gene are SGDLS and YYNGEE. The CDR3 has 19 residues. In DNA form, the CDR3 reads TGTGCCAGCAGTGAATGGGGGTCGAGGGCGGGAGGGAACACCGGGGAGCTATTTTTT. Translating it yields CASSEWGSRAGGNTGELFF.

For this clonotype: Germline is not matched at one junction end, which may reflect a read error. The V call is TRBV29-1, the J call TRBJ2-7, with a weak D call TRBD2 (5 bases). This CDR3 has 11 residues. The germline CDR1 and CDR2 sequences are SQVTM and ANQGSEA. Here the CDR3 reads CSVDMGYEQYF. For the CDR3, the DNA is TGTAGCGTTGATATGGGGTACGAGCAGTACTTC.

The chain joins TRBV27 to TRBJ2-1, with D hard to call. The CDR3 is made up of 15 amino acids. Germline assignment: CDR1 MNHEY and CDR2 SMNVEV (reference sequence). Trimming cost V 8 bases and J 3 bases, with 17 bases left between them. CDR3 DNA: TGTGCCAGCCGCTTGGAAGTTGCCATCTACAATGAGCAGTTCTTC. Residues: CASRLEVAIYNEQFF.